One and the same sample provided the 23 T cell receptor beta chains below, sequenced in a study of blood T cells in healthy people across ages. For the second PCR, which ran for about 7 to 11 cycles, a sample-barcoded 5' primer and a J-beta primer mix were used. TCRdb processed the 5' RACE reads anew with MiXCR; each CDR3 protein has one entry. The sample holds some 1.4 million distinct CDR3 sequences, approximately 38% seen once. The sequenced material came from blood. These receptors originate from a woman in her late teens or twenties in good health.

V gene TRBV5-1 combines with J gene TRBJ2-5, with a possible D match to TRBD2 (6 bases). This CDR3 has 16 amino acids. From germline, CDR1 is SGHRS and CDR2 YFSETQ. Trimming took 3 bases from V and 11 from J, leaving 26 bases between them. The CDR3 loop is CASSSGVGGVLSEQYF. CDR3 DNA sequence: TGCGCCAGCAGCTCCGGGGTCGGGGGAGTCCTATCAGAGCAGTACTTC.

The chain uses TRBV12-3 or TRBV12-4 and TRBJ1-5; D not resolved. The CDR3 contains 16 residues. The germline V and J ends were trimmed by 10 bases and 2 bases, with 21 bases remaining between them. The DNA of the CDR3 is TGTGCCATCTCGACCGGGTCCTCGAAGGGCAATCAGCCCCAGCATTTT. Translated: CAISTGSSKGNQPQHF.

The chain joins TRBV28 to TRBJ2-4, with TRBD2 matching 7 bases. V was clipped by 6 bases and J by 1 base; unmatched bases: 12. Germline CDR1 MDHEN, CDR2 SYDVKM. This CDR3 has 17 amino acids. CDR3 region: CASSPRTGGGAKNIQYF. The CDR3 DNA is TGTGCCAGCAGCCCTCGGACGGGGGGTGGGGCCAAAAACATTCAGTACTTC.

The chain links TRBV6-6 to TRBJ1-1, with 8 bases that match TRBD1. This CDR3 contains 15 residues. Germline values: CDR1 MNHNY, CDR2 SVGAGI (reference sequence). J lost 1 base, V lost 6 bases, and 7 bases had no gene match. The CDR3 region is CASRPPGQENTEAFF. Written as DNA, the CDR3 is TGTGCCAGCAGGCCTCCGGGACAGGAGAACACTGAAGCTTTCTTT.

This clonotype was picked up one time. The chain employs TRBV13 and TRBJ2-7; no reliable D call. Germline V gene data show CDR1 as PRHDT and CDR2 as FYEKMQ (reference sequence). Trimming took off 3 bases at V and 3 bases at J, with 12 bases between the two ends. The CDR3 sequence is 14 residues long. The CDR3, as DNA: TGTGCCAGCAGCTTTAGCCAACAATACTACGAGCAGTACTTC. This sequence encodes CASSFSQQYYEQYF.

The chain links TRBV20-1 to TRBJ2-1; D is possibly TRBD2 (6 bases). Trimming removed 6 bases from V and 5 bases from J, with 8 bases in between. CDR1 and CDR2 from the germline V gene are DFQATT and SNEGSKA (reference sequence). The length of the CDR3 is 11 residues. The CDR3 protein is CSATGDNEQFF. Written as DNA, the CDR3 is TGCAGTGCAACGGGGGACAATGAGCAGTTCTTC.

V and J are TRBV7-3 and TRBJ1-2, with unresolved D. The CDR3 is 14 amino acids. The V and J ends lost 1 base and 7 bases respectively, with 13 bases between them. Germline-derived CDR1 and CDR2 are SGHTA and FQGTGA. The CDR3 DNA reads TGTGCCAGCAGCTTAAACGGCTATCTTCTTGGCTACACCTTC. Protein sequence: CASSLNGYLLGYTF.

This clonotype has more than one count but fewer than ten. The chain has TRBV5-1 and TRBJ1-2; no firm D call. The CDR3 runs to 14 residues. V lost 0 bases and J 1 base, leaving 7 bases between the germline ends. Germline V lookup: CDR1 SGHRS, CDR2 YFSETQ. CDR3 DNA sequence: TGCGCCAGCAGCTTGGGAGCAAATAACTATGGCTACACCTTC. Amino acids: CASSLGANNYGYTF.

The chain has TRBV9 and TRBJ2-1; D uncertain. V shed 0 bases and J shed 1 base, with 11 bases lying between them. The germline gives CDR1 SGDLS, CDR2 YYNGEE. The CDR3 has 16 amino acids. The CDR3 sequence: CASSVAGSRSYNEQFF. Here the CDR3 DNA reads TGTGCCAGCAGCGTAGCGGGTAGCCGGTCCTACAATGAGCAGTTCTTC. Drawing the rest from reference TRBV9 and TRBJ2-1, the complete variable domain is DSGVTQTPKHLITATGQRVTLRCSPRSGDLSVYWYQQSLDQGLQFLIQYYNGEERAKGNILERFSAQQFPDLHSELNLSSLELGDSALYFCASSVAGSRSYNEQFFGPGTRLTVL.

This chain links TRBV5-1 with TRBJ2-5; D remains ambiguous. Germline V CDR1 and CDR2: SGHRS, YFSETQ. This CDR3 is built from 13 residues. Trimming took off 4 bases at V and 2 bases at J, with 9 bases between the two ends. The CDR3 region has the DNA TGCGCCAGCAGCGTCAACACGCAAGAGACCCAGTACTTC. Encoded protein: CASSVNTQETQYF. Complete variable domain (other parts from reference TRBV5-1 and TRBJ2-5): KAGVTQTPRYLIKTRGQQVTLSCSPISGHRSVSWYQQTPGQGLQFLFEYFSETQRNKGNFPGRFSGRQFSNSRSEMNVSTLELGDSALYLCASSVNTQETQYFGPGTRLLVL.

The chain is built from TRBV27 and TRBJ2-3; 9 bases are shared with TRBD1. From germline, CDR1 is MNHEY and CDR2 SMNVEV (reference sequence). The CDR3 runs to 14 residues. With V trimmed by 4 bases and J by 5 bases, 4 bases remained unmatched. The CDR3 coding sequence is TGTGCCAGCAGTTCCCGGGACAGGGTAGATACGCAGTATTTT. This codes for CASSSRDRVDTQYF.

This clonotype has only a few counts. The CDR3 loop is CASSSRLAGADTDTQYF. The CDR3 nucleotides are TGTGCCAGCAGTTCCCGTTTAGCGGGGGCCGACACAGATACGCAGTATTTT. The chain recombines TRBV28 with TRBJ2-3, with TRBD2 identical over 9 bases. V lost 4 bases to trimming and J lost 2 bases; unmatched junction nucleotides: 10. CDR1 is MDHEN and CDR2 is SYDVKM in the germline V gene. CDR3 size: 17 residues.

The chain combines TRBV20-1 with TRBJ2-4; D perhaps matches TRBD1 (6 bases). Germline CDR1 and CDR2: DFQATT and SNEGSKA (reference sequence). The V end was cut by 3 bases, the J end by 13 bases, with 19 bases between. This CDR3 comprises 13 residues. The CDR3 spells CSASSDRPGEQYF. The CDR3 DNA reads as TGCAGTGCTAGTAGTGACAGGCCTGGGGAGCAGTACTTC.

The chain couples TRBV7-6 to TRBJ2-5; 9 bases align to TRBD1. The CDR3 has 15 residues. J gave up 5 bases and V 5 bases, and 9 bases lay outside the gene matches. Germline V gene sequence: CDR1 SGHVS, CDR2 FNYEAQ. CDR3 sequence reads: CASSAQTGGTETQYF. DNA of the CDR3: TGTGCCAGCAGCGCACAGACAGGGGGTACGGAGACCCAGTACTTC.

The rearrangement joins TRBV20-1 to TRBJ1-3; D remains unclear. The CDR3 contains 14 residues. With 3 bases removed from V and 0 bases from J, the gap between germline ends came to 9 bases. Germline CDR1 is DFQATT and CDR2 is SNEGSKA (reference sequence). CDR3 protein: CSASSGYSGNTIYF. CDR3 coding DNA: TGCAGTGCTAGTTCGGGATACTCTGGAAACACCATATATTTT.

This clonotype was seen a handful of times. The chain combines TRBV7-2 with TRBJ2-7, with 10 bases fitting TRBD2. The CDR3 runs to 16 residues. Unmatched junction bases numbered 5, after V lost 0 bases and J lost 3 bases. The germline V gene encodes CDR1 SGHTA and CDR2 FQGNSA. The CDR3 spells CASSLAPASGSYEQYF. CDR3 bases: TGTGCCAGCAGCTTAGCGCCGGCTAGCGGGAGCTACGAGCAGTACTTC.

This chain connects TRBV20-1 to TRBJ2-3; D is ambiguous. The ends were cut back, 0 bases at V and 6 bases at J, with 16 bases in the middle. The germline V gene encodes CDR1 DFQATT and CDR2 SNEGSKA (reference sequence). The CDR3 loop spans 15 amino acids. The CDR3 is CSARDYRRITDTQYF. The CDR3 nucleotides read TGCAGTGCTAGAGATTACCGCAGGATCACCGATACGCAGTATTTT.

This clonotype was seen only a few times. The chain combines TRBV5-4 with TRBJ2-5; 9 bases map to TRBD1. The CDR3 loop spans 16 amino acids. The junction had 5 bases not matched to a gene; V was cut back by 0 bases and J by 2 bases. CDR1 is SGHNT, CDR2 YYREEE, per germline (reference sequence). For the CDR3, the DNA is TGTGCCAGCAGCTTGGGATCCGGGACAGGGCAAGAGACCCAGTACTTC. Amino acid sequence: CASSLGSGTGQETQYF.

This clonotype was seen only a few times. The genes are TRBV6-1 and TRBJ1-2; no clear D gene. This CDR3 has 11 amino acids. The germline V gene has CDR1 MNHNS and CDR2 SASEGT. Trimming left V 6 bases short and J 6 bases short, with 8 bases between. In nucleotides, the CDR3 is TGTGCCAGCAGGAGAGGGAATGGCTACACCTTC. It yields the protein CASRRGNGYTF.

The V gene is TRBV4-2, the J gene TRBJ2-2, with D possibly matching TRBD2 (6 bases). CDR3 length: 18 amino acids. The ends were cut back, 1 base at V and 3 bases at J, with 18 bases in the middle. Germline CDR1 is LGHNA and CDR2 is YNFKEQ. The CDR3 reads CASSQAYGGVGDTGELFF. CDR3 nucleotide sequence: TGTGCCAGCAGCCAAGCCTACGGCGGGGTTGGCGACACCGGGGAGCTGTTTTTT.

About this clonotype itself: At one of its ends the junction is not consistent with the germline gene, which may arise from a read error. J is TRBJ2-1 and V is TRBV5-6; D gene unclear. CDR1 is SGHDT and CDR2 is YYEEEE in the germline V gene. The CDR3 is 15 residues long. The CDR3 DNA reads as TGTGCCAGCAGCTCGTCTCTGAGCTCCTACAGTGAGCAGTTCTTC. This codes for CASSSSLSSYSEQFF.

The CDR3 nucleotides read TGTGCCAGCACAACAGGAGCCGGGAACACTGAAGCTTTCTTT. Its protein is CASTTGAGNTEAFF. This chain links TRBV6-5 with TRBJ1-1; D is perhaps TRBD1 (5 bases). This CDR3 contains 14 residues. Trimming shortened V by 7 bases and J by 1 base, and 13 bases separated the two germline ends. Germline V CDR1 and CDR2: MNHEY, SVGAGI.

The chain links TRBV27 to TRBJ2-5, with D perhaps being TRBD1 or TRBD2 (6 bases each). Judging by the DNA end, TRBJ2-7 fits better; the J call may be wrong. Looked up from germline, CDR1 is MNHEY and CDR2 is SMNVEV (reference sequence). The CDR3 extends over 15 amino acids. The CDR3 is CASSSVGGLPYEQYF. The CDR3 DNA is TGTGCCAGCAGTTCTGTTGGGGGGCTACCTTACGAGCAGTACTTC.